This TCR beta chain was profiled in a study of cytomegalovirus exposure and HLA in healthy donors. Study details: Around 80 million unique TCRs from HLA-typed donors were held in an early data release.

On this clone: No antigen is known for it.

The CDR3 is 14 amino acids. Germline CDR1 reads GTSNPN; CDR2 reads SVGIG (reference sequence). V lost 3 bases, J lost 2 bases, and 7 bases stayed unmatched. The donors gave bone marrow, and they were healthy. PCR primers comprised 60 Vbeta and 13 Jbeta primers. Repertoires were generated with immunoSEQ multiplex PCR, while TCRdb's copy carries only in-frame clones and drops some. The table shows about 110,000 clones, with just over 70% occurring only once. Study-wide results and limits: Later analysis identified a missense DCLRE1C variant that was linked to TCR beta V- and J-gene trimming. Presence/absence analyses treated sequencing depth as roughly uniform across donors.

This receptor was obtained from a boy aged 5-17 years in good health and CMV-seronegative. The specimen was PBMCs. The chain carries TRBV30 and TRBJ2-7; 7 nucleotides align to TRBD1. The CDR3 DNA reads TGTGCCTGGAGAGTAGGACAGGCCACCTACGAGCAGTACTTC. Encoded protein: CAWRVGQATYEQYF.